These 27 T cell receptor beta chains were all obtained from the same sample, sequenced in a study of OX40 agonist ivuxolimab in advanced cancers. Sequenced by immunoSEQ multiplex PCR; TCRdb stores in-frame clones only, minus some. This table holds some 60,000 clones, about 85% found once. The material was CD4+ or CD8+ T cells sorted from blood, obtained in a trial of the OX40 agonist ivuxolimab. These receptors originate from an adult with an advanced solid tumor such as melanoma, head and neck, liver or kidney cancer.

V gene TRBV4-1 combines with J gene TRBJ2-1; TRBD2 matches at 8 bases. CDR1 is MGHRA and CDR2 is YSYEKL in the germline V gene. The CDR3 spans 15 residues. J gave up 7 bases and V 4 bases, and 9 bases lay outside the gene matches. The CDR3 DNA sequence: TGCGCCAGCAGCCCGAGTCCCGGGACTAGGAATGAGCAGTTCTTC. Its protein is CASSPSPGTRNEQFF.

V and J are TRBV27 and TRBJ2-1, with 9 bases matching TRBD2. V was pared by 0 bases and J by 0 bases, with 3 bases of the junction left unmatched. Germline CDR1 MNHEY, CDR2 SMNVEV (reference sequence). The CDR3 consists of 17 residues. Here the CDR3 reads CASSLSGGRASYNEQFF. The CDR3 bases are TGTGCCAGCAGTTTATCTGGCGGGAGGGCCTCCTACAATGAGCAGTTCTTC.

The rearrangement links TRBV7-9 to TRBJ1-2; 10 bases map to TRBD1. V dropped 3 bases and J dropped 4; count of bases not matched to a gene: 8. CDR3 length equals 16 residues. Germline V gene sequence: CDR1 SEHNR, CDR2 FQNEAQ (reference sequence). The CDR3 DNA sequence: TGTGCCAGCAGCTTGGGGTTGGGACAGGGGAGCTATGGCTACACCTTC. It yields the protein CASSLGLGQGSYGYTF. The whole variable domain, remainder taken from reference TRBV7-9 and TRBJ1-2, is DTGVSQNPRHKITKRGQNVTFRCDPISEHNRLYWYRQTLGQGPEFLTYFQNEAQLEKSRLLSDRFSAERPKGSFSTLEIQRTEQGDSAMYLCASSLGLGQGSYGYTFGSGTRLTVV.

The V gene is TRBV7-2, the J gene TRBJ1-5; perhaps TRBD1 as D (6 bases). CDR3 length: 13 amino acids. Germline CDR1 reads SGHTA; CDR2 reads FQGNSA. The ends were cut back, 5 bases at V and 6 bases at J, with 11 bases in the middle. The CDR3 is CASSRQAGQPQHF. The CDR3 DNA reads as TGTGCCAGCAGCCGACAGGCAGGTCAGCCCCAGCATTTT. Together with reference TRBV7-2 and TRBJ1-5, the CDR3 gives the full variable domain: GAGVSQSPSNKVTEKGKDVELRCDPISGHTALYWYRQSLGQGLEFLIYFQGNSAPDKSGLPSDRFSAERTGGSVSTLTIQRTQQEDSAVYLCASSRQAGQPQHFGDGTRLSIL.

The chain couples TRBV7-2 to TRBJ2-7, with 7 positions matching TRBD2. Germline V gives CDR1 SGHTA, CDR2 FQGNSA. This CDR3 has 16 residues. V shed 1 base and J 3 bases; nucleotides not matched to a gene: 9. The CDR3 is CASSLDESRGSYEQYF. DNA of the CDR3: TGTGCCAGCAGCTTAGACGAATCCCGCGGGAGCTACGAGCAGTACTTC.

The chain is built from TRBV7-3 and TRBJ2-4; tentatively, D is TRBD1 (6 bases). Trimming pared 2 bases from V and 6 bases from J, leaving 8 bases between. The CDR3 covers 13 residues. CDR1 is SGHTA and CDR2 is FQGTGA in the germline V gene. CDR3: CASSLGRGNIQYF. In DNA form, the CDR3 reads TGTGCCAGCAGCTTAGGCAGGGGAAACATTCAGTACTTC.

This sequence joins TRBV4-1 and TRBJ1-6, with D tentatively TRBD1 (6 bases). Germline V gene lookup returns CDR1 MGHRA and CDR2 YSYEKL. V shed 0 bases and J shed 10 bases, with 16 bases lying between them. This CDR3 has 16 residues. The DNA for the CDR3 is TGCGCCAGCAGCCAAGACGAAACAGGGCGCAGGTCACCCCTCCACTTT. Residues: CASSQDETGRRSPLHF.

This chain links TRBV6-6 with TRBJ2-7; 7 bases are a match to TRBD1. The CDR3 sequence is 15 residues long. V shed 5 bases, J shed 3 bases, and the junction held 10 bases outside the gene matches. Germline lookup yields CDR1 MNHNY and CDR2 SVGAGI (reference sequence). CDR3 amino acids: CASSRTGAIDYEQYF. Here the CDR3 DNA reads TGTGCCAGCAGTCGAACAGGGGCGATAGACTACGAGCAGTACTTC.

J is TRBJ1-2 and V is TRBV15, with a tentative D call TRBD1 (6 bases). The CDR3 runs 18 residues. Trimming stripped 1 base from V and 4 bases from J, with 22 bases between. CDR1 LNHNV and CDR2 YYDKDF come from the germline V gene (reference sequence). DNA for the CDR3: TGTGCCACCAGCAGAGGGGGGGACACCCGCTCATTAGCCTATGGCTACACCTTC. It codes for CATSRGGDTRSLAYGYTF.

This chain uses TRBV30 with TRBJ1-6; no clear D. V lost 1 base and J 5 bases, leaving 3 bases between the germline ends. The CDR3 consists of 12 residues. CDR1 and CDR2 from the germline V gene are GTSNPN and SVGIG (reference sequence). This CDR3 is CAWSANNSPLHF. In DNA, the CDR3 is TGTGCCTGGAGTGCGAATAATTCACCCCTCCACTTT.

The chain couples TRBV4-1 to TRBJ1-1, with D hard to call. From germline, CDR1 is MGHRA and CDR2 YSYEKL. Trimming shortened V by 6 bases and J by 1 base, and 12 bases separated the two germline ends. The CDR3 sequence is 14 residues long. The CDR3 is CASRTDVGNTEAFF. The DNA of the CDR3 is TGCGCCAGCAGGACTGACGTTGGGAACACTGAAGCTTTCTTT.

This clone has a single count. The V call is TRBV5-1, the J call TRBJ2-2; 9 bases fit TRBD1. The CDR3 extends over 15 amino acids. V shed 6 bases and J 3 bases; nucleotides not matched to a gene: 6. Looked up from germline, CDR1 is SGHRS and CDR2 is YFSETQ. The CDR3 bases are TGCGCCAGCATCGCGGGACAGGGTGACACCGGGGAGCTGTTTTTT. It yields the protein CASIAGQGDTGELFF. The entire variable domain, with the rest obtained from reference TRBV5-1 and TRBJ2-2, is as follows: KAGVTQTPRYLIKTRGQQVTLSCSPISGHRSVSWYQQTPGQGLQFLFEYFSETQRNKGNFPGRFSGRQFSNSRSEMNVSTLELGDSALYLCASIAGQGDTGELFFGEGSRLTVL.

CDR3: CASRVQETQYF. CDR3 sequence (DNA): TGTGCCAGCAGGGTCCAAGAGACCCAGTACTTC. V is TRBV6-1 and J is TRBJ2-5; D not resolved. The germline V gene encodes CDR1 MNHNS and CDR2 SASEGT. Trimming removed 6 bases from V and 1 base from J, with 3 bases in between. There are 11 residues in the CDR3.

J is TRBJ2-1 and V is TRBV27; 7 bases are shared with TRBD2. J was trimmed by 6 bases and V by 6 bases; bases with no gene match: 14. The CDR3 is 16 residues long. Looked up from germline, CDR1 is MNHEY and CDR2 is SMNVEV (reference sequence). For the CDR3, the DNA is TGTGCCAGCAGATCGGGGACTTGGGGGGGAGGCAATGAGCAGTTCTTC. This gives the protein CASRSGTWGGGNEQFF.

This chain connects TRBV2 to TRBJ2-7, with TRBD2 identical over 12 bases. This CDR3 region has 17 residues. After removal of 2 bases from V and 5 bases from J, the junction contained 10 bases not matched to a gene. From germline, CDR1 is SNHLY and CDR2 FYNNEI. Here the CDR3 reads CASSELRASGRADEQYF. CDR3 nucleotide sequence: TGTGCCAGCAGTGAATTGAGAGCTAGCGGGAGGGCCGACGAGCAGTACTTC.

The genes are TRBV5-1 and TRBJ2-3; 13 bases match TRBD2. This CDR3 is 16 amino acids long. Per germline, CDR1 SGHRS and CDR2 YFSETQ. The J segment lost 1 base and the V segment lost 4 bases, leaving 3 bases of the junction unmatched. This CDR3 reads CASSRTSGSGTDTQYF. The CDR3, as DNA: TGCGCCAGCAGCCGGACTAGCGGGAGTGGCACAGATACGCAGTATTTT.

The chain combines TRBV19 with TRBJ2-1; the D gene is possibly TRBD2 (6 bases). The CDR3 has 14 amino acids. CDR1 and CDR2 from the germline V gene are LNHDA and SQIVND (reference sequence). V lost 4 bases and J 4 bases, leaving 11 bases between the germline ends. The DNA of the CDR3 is TGTGCCAGTAGTAAACTAGCTGATTACAATGAGCAGTTCTTC. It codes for CASSKLADYNEQFF.

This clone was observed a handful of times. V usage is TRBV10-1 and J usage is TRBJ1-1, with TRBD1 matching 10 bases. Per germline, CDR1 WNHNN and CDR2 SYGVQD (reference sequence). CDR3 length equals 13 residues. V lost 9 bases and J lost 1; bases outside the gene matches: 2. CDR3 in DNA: TGCGCCAGTCGACAGGGGGCGAACACTGAAGCTTTCTTT. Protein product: CASRQGANTEAFF.

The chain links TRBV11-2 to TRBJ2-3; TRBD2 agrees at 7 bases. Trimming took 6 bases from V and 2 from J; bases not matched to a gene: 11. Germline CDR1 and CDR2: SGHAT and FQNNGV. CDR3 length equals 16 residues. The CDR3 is CASSFREGQTTDTQYF. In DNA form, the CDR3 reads TGTGCCAGCAGTTTCAGGGAGGGGCAGACCACAGATACGCAGTATTTT.

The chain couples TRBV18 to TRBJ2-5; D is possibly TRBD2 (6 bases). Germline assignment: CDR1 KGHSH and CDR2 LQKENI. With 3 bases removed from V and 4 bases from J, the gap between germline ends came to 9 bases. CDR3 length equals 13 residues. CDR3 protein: CASSPEGRETQYF. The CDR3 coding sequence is TGTGCCAGCTCACCGGAGGGTAGAGAGACCCAGTACTTC.

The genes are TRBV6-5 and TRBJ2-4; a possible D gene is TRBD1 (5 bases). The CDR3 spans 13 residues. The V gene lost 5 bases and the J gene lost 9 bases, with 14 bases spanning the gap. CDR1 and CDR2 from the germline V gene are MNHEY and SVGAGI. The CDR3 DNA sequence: TGTGCCAGCAGTAACAGGAATCTGGGCATTCAGTACTTC. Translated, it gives CASSNRNLGIQYF.

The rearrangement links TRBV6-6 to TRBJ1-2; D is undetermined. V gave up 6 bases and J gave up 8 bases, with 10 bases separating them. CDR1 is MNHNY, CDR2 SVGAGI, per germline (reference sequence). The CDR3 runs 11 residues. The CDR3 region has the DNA TGTGCCAGCAGGGCCGGCGGGGGCTACACCTTC. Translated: CASRAGGGYTF.

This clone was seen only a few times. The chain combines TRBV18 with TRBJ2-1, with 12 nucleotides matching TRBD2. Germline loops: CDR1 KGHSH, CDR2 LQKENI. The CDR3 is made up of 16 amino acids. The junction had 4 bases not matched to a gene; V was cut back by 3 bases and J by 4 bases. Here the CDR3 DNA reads TGTGCCAGCTCACCGTTAGGACTAGCGGGGTACAATGAGCAGTTCTTC. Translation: CASSPLGLAGYNEQFF.

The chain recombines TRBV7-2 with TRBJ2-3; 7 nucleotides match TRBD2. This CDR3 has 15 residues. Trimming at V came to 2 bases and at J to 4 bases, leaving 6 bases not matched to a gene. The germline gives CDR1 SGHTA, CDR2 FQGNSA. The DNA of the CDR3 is TGTGCCAGCAGCTTATCTTGGCTAGCGGCAGATACGCAGTATTTT. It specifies CASSLSWLAADTQYF.

CDR3 loop: CASSHGLSSNQPQHF. CDR3 coding DNA: TGCGCCAGCAGCCATGGTTTGTCAAGCAATCAGCCCCAGCATTTT. The chain is built from TRBV4-1 and TRBJ1-5; no definite D call. The germline V gene encodes CDR1 MGHRA and CDR2 YSYEKL. The CDR3 loop spans 15 amino acids. The germline V and J ends were trimmed by 3 bases and 1 base, with 10 bases remaining between them.

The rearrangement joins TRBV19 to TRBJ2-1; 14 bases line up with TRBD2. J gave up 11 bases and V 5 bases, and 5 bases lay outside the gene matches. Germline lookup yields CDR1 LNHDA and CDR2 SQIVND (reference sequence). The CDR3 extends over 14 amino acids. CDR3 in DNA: TGTGCCAGTAGTCCGGGGACTAGCGGGAGTAAGCAGTTCTTC. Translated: CASSPGTSGSKQFF.

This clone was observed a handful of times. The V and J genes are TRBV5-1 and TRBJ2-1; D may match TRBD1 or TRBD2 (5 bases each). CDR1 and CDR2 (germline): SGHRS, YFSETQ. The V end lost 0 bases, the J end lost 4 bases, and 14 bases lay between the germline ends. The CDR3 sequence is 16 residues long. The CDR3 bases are TGCGCCAGCAGCTTGGGGGACCTCGGTGGGTACAATGAGCAGTTCTTC. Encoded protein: CASSLGDLGGYNEQFF.